A selection of T cell receptor beta chains follows, all from one sample in a study of T cell responses to AZD1222 COVID-19 vaccine. The data were produced by immunoSEQ multiplex PCR, yet TCRdb's version contains in-frame clones alone and is incomplete. Of 90,000 to 95,000 clones in the sample, 70% to 90% were seen once. Sequencing used peripheral blood, obtained on day 0 of AZD1222 vaccination. The receptors shown here come from an adult in good health. CDR3s include the opening cysteine and the closing phenylalanine or tryptophan. The D gene is left open where the match is weak. The listing skips clone size in some rows; elsewhere it reads once, few, many or a size class.

clone_size d_call j_call v_call cdr3_aa cdr3_nt
NA NA TRBJ1-2 TRBV4-2 CASSQGPDVTNYGYTF TGTGCCAGCAGCCAAGGTCCGGACGTCACTAACTATGGCTACACCTTC
NA TRBD1 TRBJ1-1 TRBV5-4 CASSIGQANTEAFF TGTGCCAGCAGCATCGGACAGGCGAACACTGAAGCTTTCTTT
few TRBD2 TRBJ2-1 TRBV4-3 CASSRNSGLDEQFF TGCGCCAGCAGCCGAAATAGCGGGCTAGATGAGCAGTTCTTC
NA TRBD2 TRBJ2-1 TRBV11-3 CASSLAGYNEQFF TGTGCCAGCAGCCTAGCGGGTTACAATGAGCAGTTCTTC
NA NA TRBJ1-2 TRBV6-2/TRBV6-3 CASSYVQGSSFFYGYTF TGTGCCAGCAGTTACGTACAGGGATCCTCGTTTTTCTATGGCTACACCTTC
NA TRBD2 TRBJ2-5 TRBV2 CASSGGTVGGSSETQYF TGTGCCAGCAGTGGGGGAACGGTGGGCGGGAGTTCAGAGACCCAGTACTTC
once TRBD2 TRBJ2-7 TRBV5-1 CASSQRLADAYEQYF TGCGCCAGCAGCCAGAGACTAGCGGACGCCTACGAGCAGTACTTC
NA NA TRBJ1-5 TRBV15 CATSRDTGSGQHF TGTGCCACCAGCAGAGATACGGGATCTGGCCAGCATTTT
NA NA TRBJ1-1 TRBV5-1 CASSPLHIAVNTEAFF TGCGCCAGCAGCCCCCTCCATATCGCGGTGAACACTGAAGCTTTCTTT
NA TRBD1 TRBJ2-2 TRBV4-1 CASSQRQGADTGELFF TGCGCCAGCAGCCAAAGACAGGGGGCGGACACCGGGGAGCTGTTTTTT
NA TRBD2 TRBJ2-1 TRBV7-2 CASSLASGDNEQFF TGTGCCAGCAGCTTAGCGAGCGGGGACAATGAGCAGTTCTTC
NA NA TRBJ1-6 TRBV19 CASSSRSSYNSPLHF TGTGCCAGTAGCAGTAGAAGCTCCTATAATTCACCCCTCCACTTT
NA TRBD1 TRBJ1-2 TRBV7-9 CASSAGTDLLGYTF TGTGCCAGCAGCGCAGGGACAGACCTACTCGGCTACACCTTC
NA NA TRBJ2-3 TRBV7-9 CASSMDSTDTQYF TGTGCCAGCAGCATGGACAGCACAGATACGCAGTATTTT
NA NA TRBJ2-1 TRBV3-1/TRBV3-2 CASSSQGYSYNEQFF TGTGCCAGCAGCTCGCAGGGATACTCCTACAATGAGCAGTTCTTC
NA TRBD1 TRBJ2-7 TRBV4-3 CASSQAPTGAYEQYF TGCGCCAGCAGCCAAGCCCCTACAGGGGCCTACGAGCAGTACTTC
NA NA TRBJ1-6 TRBV12-3/TRBV12-4 CASSLRSNSPLHF TGTGCCAGCAGTTTACGGTCAAATTCACCCCTCCACTTT
NA TRBD1 TRBJ2-7 TRBV2 CASSYRGQDYEQYF TGTGCCAGCAGCTACCGCGGACAGGACTACGAGCAGTACTTC
NA NA TRBJ2-1 TRBV20-1 CSWASDNEQFF TGCAGTTGGGCTAGCGACAATGAGCAGTTCTTC
once NA TRBJ2-1 TRBV2 CASSEGNIVAEQFF TGTGCCAGCAGTGAAGGGAATATAGTGGCTGAGCAGTTCTTC
NA TRBD1 TRBJ1-2 TRBV7-2 CASSRPDRDNGYTF TGTGCCAGCAGCCGCCCAGACAGGGATAATGGCTACACCTTC
NA NA TRBJ1-6 TRBV4-3 CASSQDEWGRSPLHF TGCGCCAGCAGCCAAGATGAATGGGGCAGGTCACCCCTCCACTTT
few NA TRBJ2-3 TRBV6-1 CASSELDTQYF TGTGCCAGCAGTGAATTAGATACGCAGTATTTT
NA TRBD1 TRBJ1-5 TRBV18 CASSPQGAGNQPQHF TGTGCCAGCTCACCACAGGGGGCCGGCAATCAGCCCCAGCATTTT
NA NA TRBJ2-7 TRBV7-2 CASSLVPGADEQYF TGTGCCAGCAGCTTAGTGCCGGGGGCTGACGAGCAGTACTTC
once TRBD1 TRBJ1-1 TRBV19 CASENRGRNTEAFF TGTGCCAGCGAAAACAGGGGAAGGAACACTGAAGCTTTCTTT
NA TRBD1 TRBJ2-5 TRBV18 CASSPTGVQETQYF TGTGCCAGCTCGCCGACAGGGGTCCAAGAGACCCAGTACTTC
NA NA TRBJ2-2 TRBV4-1 CASSQVQAANTGELFF TGCGCCAGCAGCCAAGTGCAGGCAGCGAACACCGGGGAGCTGTTTTTT
NA NA TRBJ1-2 TRBV6-2/TRBV6-3 CASSYQSNYGYTF TGTGCCAGCAGTTACCAGTCTAACTATGGCTACACCTTC
once NA TRBJ2-3 TRBV7-6 CASSLRGGSTDTQYF TGTGCCAGCAGCTTAAGGGGGGGAAGCACAGATACGCAGTATTTT
NA TRBD2 TRBJ2-3 TRBV19 CASNLGGGADTQYF TGTGCCAGTAATCTGGGGGGGGGTGCAGATACGCAGTATTTT
NA NA TRBJ1-5 TRBV4-2 CASSLHGNQPQHF TGTGCCAGCAGCCTGCACGGCAATCAGCCCCAGCATTTT
medium-sized TRBD2 TRBJ2-1 TRBV27 CASSFISGGLNEQFF TGTGCCAGCAGTTTTATTAGCGGGGGATTGAATGAGCAGTTCTTC
once TRBD1 TRBJ1-2 TRBV5-1 CASRPSGTGIENYGYTF TGCGCCAGCAGACCTTCCGGGACAGGGATTGAGAACTATGGCTACACCTTC
NA NA TRBJ1-3 TRBV12-5 CASGLVWLTSGNTIYF TGTGCTAGTGGTTTGGTATGGCTGACCTCTGGAAACACCATATATTTT
NA TRBD1 TRBJ2-6 TRBV27 CASKGQGSSGANVLTF TGTGCCAGCAAGGGACAGGGATCCTCTGGGGCCAACGTCCTGACTTTC
NA TRBD1 TRBJ1-1 TRBV6-6 CASSYSATGATEAFF TGTGCCAGCAGTTACTCAGCGACAGGGGCGACTGAAGCTTTCTTT
NA TRBD1 TRBJ1-1 TRBV19 CASSTWTGRDTEAFF TGTGCCAGTAGTACCTGGACAGGCCGGGACACTGAAGCTTTCTTT